These 25 T cell receptor beta chains came from one sample sequenced in a study of blood T cell repertoires in COVID-19. Assay used: immunoSEQ multiplex PCR; TCRdb lists only in-frame clones, some missing. The table shows fewer than 400,000 clones, with roughly 86% occurring only once. Material: peripheral blood. The receptors derive from a human donor in a cohort sampled during active COVID-19.

V is TRBV6-1 and J is TRBJ2-4; D perhaps matches TRBD2 (7 bases). In germline, CDR1 is MNHNS, CDR2 SASEGT. V lost 2 bases to trimming and J lost 8 bases, with 16 bases between them. The CDR3 spans 15 residues. The CDR3 DNA sequence: TGTGCCAGCAGTGAAAGTGGGGGGGGCGTCGACATTCAGTACTTC. Amino acids: CASSESGGGVDIQYF.

This rearrangement joins TRBV4-2 to TRBJ2-3; tentatively, D is TRBD1 (5 bases). The germline V gene encodes CDR1 LGHNA and CDR2 YNFKEQ. The CDR3 length is 17 residues. With 1 base removed from V and 0 bases from J, the gap between germline ends came to 14 bases. CDR3 sequence reads: CASSQGYSGSSTDTQYF. CDR3 DNA sequence: TGTGCCAGCAGCCAAGGGTACTCAGGGTCCAGCACAGATACGCAGTATTTT.

The table lists this clone with a few counts. CDR3 in amino acids: CASSQLDSGFYEQYF. The DNA of the CDR3 is TGCGCCAGCAGCCAACTGGACAGTGGATTCTACGAGCAGTACTTC. This sequence joins TRBV4-1 and TRBJ2-7; D is possibly TRBD1 (6 bases). The CDR3 runs 15 residues. Per the germline V gene, CDR1 is MGHRA and CDR2 is YSYEKL. V lost 2 bases, J lost 3 bases, and 14 bases lay in between.

This clone was recorded a few times. V and J are TRBV6-4 and TRBJ1-5; the match to TRBD1 covers 10 bases. CDR3 size: 14 residues. The germline V gene encodes CDR1 MRHNA and CDR2 SNTAGT. The V segment lost 2 bases and the J segment 6 bases; nucleotides outside the gene matches: 1. The CDR3 DNA reads TGTGCCAGCAGTGACGACAGGGGGCTTCAGCCCCAGCATTTT. This gives the protein CASSDDRGLQPQHF.

The chain has TRBV3-1 (or the pseudogene TRBV3-2) and TRBJ1-4; 9 bases are shared with TRBD1. This CDR3 is built from 15 residues. V lost 2 bases and J lost 5; bases outside the gene matches: 3. The germline gives CDR1 LGHDT, CDR2 YNNKEL (reference sequence). The CDR3 DNA reads as TGTGCCAGCAGCCAACCAGACAGGGGGAATGAAAAACTGTTTTTT. Translated, it gives CASSQPDRGNEKLFF.

This chain joins TRBV19 and TRBJ1-1; D is possibly TRBD1 (6 bases). The germline V gene has CDR1 LNHDA and CDR2 SQIVND (reference sequence). The CDR3 spans 14 residues. V was cut by 1 base and J by 3 bases, with 9 bases left in between. CDR3 protein: CASSIGQGHTEAFF. In DNA, the CDR3 is TGTGCCAGTAGTATAGGGCAGGGGCACACTGAAGCTTTCTTT.

This sequence joins TRBV7-7 and TRBJ2-3; D unresolved. V lost 5 bases, J lost 0 bases, and 12 bases lay in between. This CDR3 comprises 15 residues. Germline V gene data show CDR1 as SSHAT and CDR2 as FNYEAQ (reference sequence). The CDR3 region is CASSRLIESTDTQYF. CDR3 nucleotide sequence: TGTGCCAGCAGCCGACTTATCGAGAGCACAGATACGCAGTATTTT.

This clone has a single count. The chain joins TRBV5-4 to TRBJ1-3; a weak D match, TRBD1 (6 bases). The CDR3 length is 14 residues. Between the trimmed V and J ends, which lost 0 bases and 5 bases, there was a span of 9 bases. CDR1 is SGHNT and CDR2 is YYREEE in the germline V gene (reference sequence). CDR3 protein: CASSLGGLRNTIYF. In nucleotides, the CDR3 is TGTGCCAGCAGCTTGGGGGGGCTGAGAAACACCATATATTTT.

The chain has TRBV29-1 and TRBJ2-4; D perhaps matches TRBD2 (5 bases). This CDR3 is built from 14 residues. V gave up 3 bases and J gave up 2 bases, with 11 bases separating them. CDR1 is SQVTM and CDR2 is ANQGSEA in the germline V gene. The CDR3: CSVDFTGTKNIQYF. The CDR3 bases are TGCAGCGTTGACTTTACGGGGACCAAAAACATTCAGTACTTC.

The chain combines TRBV6-5 with TRBJ2-1, with 12 nucleotides matching TRBD2. The germline CDR1 and CDR2 sequences are MNHEY and SVGAGI. This CDR3 spans 15 amino acids. V shed 7 bases, J shed 7 bases, and the junction held 8 bases outside the gene matches. CDR3 bases: TGTGCCAGCAACCCACTAGCGGGGGGACCAAATGAGCAGTTCTTC. Translation gives CASNPLAGGPNEQFF.

This chain uses TRBV20-1 with TRBJ2-5; D possibly corresponds to TRBD1 (5 bases). CDR3 length: 11 amino acids. Trimming cost V 6 bases and J 5 bases, with 10 bases left between them. The germline gives CDR1 DFQATT, CDR2 SNEGSKA (reference sequence). CDR3 in amino acids: CSATWGETQYF. The CDR3 region has the DNA TGCAGTGCCACATGGGGCGAGACCCAGTACTTC.

The chain links TRBV2 to TRBJ2-7; 8 positions match TRBD1. Germline loops: CDR1 SNHLY, CDR2 FYNNEI. The CDR3 spans 15 residues. Trimming removed 7 bases from V and 2 bases from J; junction bases left unmatched: 10. The CDR3 region has the DNA TGTGCCAGCATGGGGGCAGGGGGCAGCACCTACGAGCAGTACTTC. It encodes CASMGAGGSTYEQYF.

This chain joins TRBV5-4 and TRBJ1-2, with 8 bases identical to TRBD1. The CDR3 has 16 residues. Per the germline V gene, CDR1 is SGHNT and CDR2 is YYREEE (reference sequence). Germline trimming cut 4 bases from V and 4 bases from J; bases unmatched to any gene: 12. The CDR3 region is CASSIAGQGQAYGYTF. CDR3 sequence (DNA): TGTGCCAGCAGCATTGCCGGACAGGGCCAAGCCTATGGCTACACCTTC.

This clone was seen more than once but under ten times. V gene TRBV2 combines with J gene TRBJ1-4; possible D gene TRBD1, 6 bases. V was trimmed by 7 bases and J by 6 bases, leaving 15 bases between them. The CDR3 is made up of 14 amino acids. The germline V gene encodes CDR1 SNHLY and CDR2 FYNNEI. The CDR3 DNA is TGTGCCAGCAAGCGATTAGGGGGAGATGAAAAACTGTTTTTT. Its translation is CASKRLGGDEKLFF.

The J gene is TRBJ2-3, the V gene TRBV7-3; TRBD2 aligns across 8 bases. CDR1 is SGHTA and CDR2 is FQGTGA in the germline V gene. The J segment lost 3 bases and the V segment lost 3 bases, leaving 5 bases of the junction unmatched. CDR3 length: 15 residues. The CDR3: CASSFLGLGTDTQYF. In nucleotides, the CDR3 is TGTGCCAGCAGCTTCCTGGGACTAGGGACAGATACGCAGTATTTT.

The genes are TRBV4-1 and TRBJ1-5; TRBD1 is a possible D gene (6 bases). The CDR3 runs 17 residues. The germline gives CDR1 MGHRA, CDR2 YSYEKL. The V end was cut by 3 bases, the J end by 8 bases, with 23 bases between. The CDR3 nucleotides are TGCGCCAGCAGCCATGCATTACAGGGACGGTTGGCGAAGCCCCAGCATTTT. Translation gives CASSHALQGRLAKPQHF.

The chain employs TRBV9 and TRBJ2-3, with TRBD2 as a possible D gene (6 bases). V lost 4 bases to trimming and J lost 1 base, with 16 bases between them. Looked up from germline, CDR1 is SGDLS and CDR2 is YYNGEE. CDR3 length: 16 amino acids. The CDR3 DNA follows: TGTGCCAGCAGCCCGAGAGAAGGCGGGGGCACAGATACGCAGTATTTT. Translating it yields CASSPREGGGTDTQYF.

The chain has TRBV29-1 and TRBJ2-3; TRBD2 matches 10 bases. This CDR3 spans 14 amino acids. Germline-derived CDR1 and CDR2 are SQVTM and ANQGSEA. The J segment lost 2 bases and the V segment lost 7 bases, leaving 6 bases of the junction unmatched. The CDR3 DNA is TGCAGCGCCTGGACTAGCGGTAACACAGATACGCAGTATTTT. Translation gives CSAWTSGNTDTQYF.

The table lists this clone with a count of one. This chain uses TRBV7-9 with TRBJ2-1; 9 nucleotides agree with TRBD2. CDR3 size: 17 residues. Trimming cost V 5 bases and J 0 bases; bases outside gene matches: 8. CDR1 and CDR2 from the germline V gene are SEHNR and FQNEAQ (reference sequence). CDR3 residues: CASSRGAGGSSYNEQFF. DNA for the CDR3: TGTGCCAGCAGCCGCGGGGCGGGGGGGAGCTCCTACAATGAGCAGTTCTTC.

This clone was seen more than once but under ten times. The rearrangement links TRBV6-5 to TRBJ1-1, with D perhaps TRBD1 (5 bases). The V end was cut by 7 bases, the J end by 4 bases, with 13 bases between. CDR3 size: 13 residues. Germline lookup yields CDR1 MNHEY and CDR2 SVGAGI. CDR3: CASIRVYGTEAFF. DNA for the CDR3: TGTGCCAGCATCAGGGTCTATGGCACTGAAGCTTTCTTT.

This chain links TRBV7-3 with TRBJ2-1; maybe TRBD2 (6 bases). Germline lookup yields CDR1 SGHTA and CDR2 FQGTGA. Trimming took 4 bases from V and 11 from J, leaving 18 bases between them. The CDR3 runs to 14 residues. The CDR3 nucleotides read TGTGCCAGCAGCTCCGGAGGGGCGGGGAGGAAGCAGTTCTTC. Amino acid sequence: CASSSGGAGRKQFF.

V usage is TRBV7-2 and J usage is TRBJ2-7; tentative D call: TRBD2 (8 bases). The germline V and J ends were trimmed by 2 bases and 0 bases, with 14 bases remaining between them. Germline V lookup: CDR1 SGHTA, CDR2 FQGNSA. The length of the CDR3 is 16 residues. The CDR3 nucleotides are TGTGCCAGCAGCTTACGTAGCGGGGACAGCTCCTACGAGCAGTACTTC. Translating gives CASSLRSGDSSYEQYF.

V and J are TRBV6-1 and TRBJ2-6; maybe TRBD1 (5 bases). The CDR3 has 15 residues. The ends were cut back, 3 bases at V and 0 bases at J, with 6 bases in the middle. The germline V gene encodes CDR1 MNHNS and CDR2 SASEGT. In nucleotides, the CDR3 is TGTGCCAGCAGTGACAGGGTCTCTGGGGCCAACGTCCTGACTTTC. It codes for CASSDRVSGANVLTF.

This clone was seen a handful of times. The V gene is TRBV5-4, the J gene TRBJ2-7, with 11 nucleotides matching TRBD1. Trimming cost V 3 bases and J 2 bases; bases outside gene matches: 7. Looked up from germline, CDR1 is SGHNT and CDR2 is YYREEE (reference sequence). The CDR3 extends over 16 amino acids. The CDR3 DNA reads as TGTGCCAGCAGCTCGGGAGGGACAGGGGGAACCTACGAGCAGTACTTC. Its translation is CASSSGGTGGTYEQYF. Together with reference TRBV5-4 and TRBJ2-7, the CDR3 gives the full variable domain: ETGVTQSPTHLIKTRGQQVTLRCSSQSGHNTVSWYQQALGQGPQFIFQYYREEENGRGNFPPRFSGLQFPNYSSELNVNALELDDSALYLCASSSGGTGGTYEQYFGPGTRLTVT.

V gene TRBV5-1 combines with J gene TRBJ1-1; D ambiguous. This CDR3 is built from 15 residues. In germline, CDR1 is SGHRS, CDR2 YFSETQ. Trimming shortened V by 0 bases and J by 3 bases, and 12 bases separated the two germline ends. CDR3: CASSLEVSRDTEAFF. CDR3 bases: TGCGCCAGCAGCTTGGAGGTGAGCCGGGACACTGAAGCTTTCTTT.